This TCR beta chain was found in a study of blood T cell repertoires in COVID-19. Germline trimming cut 0 bases from V and 5 bases from J; bases unmatched to any gene: 16. The CDR3 has 19 amino acids. Germline CDR1 is MNHEY and CDR2 is SVGEGT. Produced via immunoSEQ multiplex PCR; TCRdb's table is partial and in-frame only. The sample comprises about 55,000 clones, about nine tenths of which are singletons, and 14% rests with the top ten. Specimen: peripheral blood. V gene TRBV6-2 or TRBV6-3 combines with J gene TRBJ2-3; TRBD2 matches 8 bases. The source of this sequence is a man aged 65 to 85 with acute or convalescent COVID-19. Here the CDR3 reads CASSYSITTSTAGGDTQYF. DNA of the CDR3: TGTGCCAGCAGTTACTCGATTACTACTAGCACCGCGGGGGGAGATACGCAGTATTTT.